This T cell receptor beta chain was obtained from a study of T cells after yellow fever vaccination. TCRdb fed the 5' RACE reads into MiXCR, producing one record per CDR3 protein. Of some 320,000 distinct CDR3 sequences listed, over 4% are singletons. Germline assignment: CDR1 SGHDN and CDR2 FVKESK. V dropped 4 bases and J dropped 1 base, with 12 bases sitting between them. The CDR3 consists of 15 residues. This chain connects TRBV14 to TRBJ2-3; perhaps TRBD1 as D (5 bases). This receptor was obtained from a man between 18 and 29 years old who received the YFV17D yellow fever vaccine. The sequencing used PBMCs, collected 5 days after the yellow fever booster vaccination. The CDR3 sequence is CASSLRFRGTDTQYF. The CDR3 nucleotides are TGTGCCAGCAGCCTCCGTTTCAGGGGCACAGATACGCAGTATTTT.